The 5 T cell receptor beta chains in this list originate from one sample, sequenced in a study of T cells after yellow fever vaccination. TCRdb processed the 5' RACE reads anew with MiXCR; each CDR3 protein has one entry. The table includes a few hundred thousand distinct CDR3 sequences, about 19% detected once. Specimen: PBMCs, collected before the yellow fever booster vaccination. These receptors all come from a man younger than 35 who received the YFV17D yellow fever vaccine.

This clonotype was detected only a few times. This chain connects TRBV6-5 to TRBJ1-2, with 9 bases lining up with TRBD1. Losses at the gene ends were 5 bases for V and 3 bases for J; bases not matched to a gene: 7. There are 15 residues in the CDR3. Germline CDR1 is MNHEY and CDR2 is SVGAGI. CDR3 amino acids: CASSPGTGNDYGYTF. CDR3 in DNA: TGTGCCAGCAGTCCCGGGACAGGGAACGACTATGGCTACACCTTC.

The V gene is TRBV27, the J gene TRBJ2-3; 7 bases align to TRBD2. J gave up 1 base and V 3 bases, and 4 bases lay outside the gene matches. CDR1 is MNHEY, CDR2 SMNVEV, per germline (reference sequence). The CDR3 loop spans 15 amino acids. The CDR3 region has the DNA TGTGCCAGCAGTTTGATGCGGGGGTGCACAGATACGCAGTATTTT. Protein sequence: CASSLMRGCTDTQYF.

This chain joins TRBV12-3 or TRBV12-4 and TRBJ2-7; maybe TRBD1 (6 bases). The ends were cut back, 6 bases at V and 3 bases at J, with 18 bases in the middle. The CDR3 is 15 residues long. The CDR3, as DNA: TGTGCCAGCAGACCTACTATGACAGGATTCTACGAGCAGTACTTC. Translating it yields CASRPTMTGFYEQYF.

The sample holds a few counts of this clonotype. CDR3 sequence (DNA): TGTGCCAGCAGTTACTCGGTTCCAGATACGCAGTATTTT. Its protein is CASSYSVPDTQYF. The V and J genes are TRBV6-5 and TRBJ2-3; D is ambiguous. The CDR3 spans 13 residues. Germline CDR1 reads MNHEY; CDR2 reads SVGAGI. Trimming took off 0 bases at V and 4 bases at J, with 5 bases between the two ends.

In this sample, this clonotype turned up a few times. The CDR3 nucleotides read TGTGCCAGCAGTAAGCCGACAGGGAACTATGGCTACACCTTC. It translates to CASSKPTGNYGYTF. The chain recombines TRBV6-5 with TRBJ1-2; 7 bases are shared with TRBD1. After removal of 5 bases from V and 2 bases from J, the junction contained 5 bases not matched to a gene. From germline, CDR1 is MNHEY and CDR2 SVGAGI. This CDR3 region has 14 residues.